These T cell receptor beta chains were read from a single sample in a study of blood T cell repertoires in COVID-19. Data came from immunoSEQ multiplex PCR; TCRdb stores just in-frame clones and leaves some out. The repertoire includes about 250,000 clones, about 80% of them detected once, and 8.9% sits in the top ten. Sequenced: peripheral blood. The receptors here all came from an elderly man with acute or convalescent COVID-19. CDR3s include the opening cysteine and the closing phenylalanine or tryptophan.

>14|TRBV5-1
CASSNQLAEETQYF
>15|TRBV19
CASSKDRVFRTEAFF
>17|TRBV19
CASSISSGTGNTDTQYF
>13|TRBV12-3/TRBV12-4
CASSIRTPPEAFF
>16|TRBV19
CASSLTDRGIYEKLFF
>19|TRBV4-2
CASSQDPTGGSHSGNTIYF
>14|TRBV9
CASMTGGYGNTIYF
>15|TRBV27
CASSFEAGGRYEQYF
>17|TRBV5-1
CASRAGTGVDANYGYTF
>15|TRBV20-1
CSASRKGQGGYGYTF
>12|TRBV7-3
CASSLGATEAFF